These T cell receptor beta chains were read from a single sample in a study of Graves' ophthalmopathy and Graves' hyperthyroidism. TCRdb analysed the multiplex PCR reads with MiXCR anew, one entry per CDR3 protein. Of under 200,000 distinct CDR3 sequences in the sample, around two fifths were seen once. The sequenced sample was peripheral blood. Every receptor here comes from a woman aged 40 to 50 with Graves' ophthalmopathy. The CDR3 runs from the conserved cysteine through the conserved F or W. A D gene is named only where the DNA matches it firmly. Each size is once, few, many or a size class.

d_call clone_size j_call v_call cdr3_nt cdr3_aa
TRBD1 few TRBJ1-1 TRBV10-3 TGTGCCACCTCCCGGGACAGGGGGAAAGGCACTGAAGCTTTCTTT CATSRDRGKGTEAFF
- many TRBJ2-4 TRBV27 TGTGCCAGCAACGGGGCTGGAAACATTCAGTACTTC CASNGAGNIQYF
TRBD1 few TRBJ1-1 TRBV12-3/TRBV12-4 TGTGCCAGCAGGGCATTCTACGACAGGGGTATCACTGAAGCTTTCTTT CASRAFYDRGITEAFF
- many TRBJ2-4 TRBV6-2/TRBV6-3 TGTGCCAGCAGTTACAGTCAGGGGCGGAGGTACTTC CASSYSQGRRYF
- many TRBJ1-6 TRBV28 TGTGCCAGCAGATCAGAGACAGGCCTGAGTTCACCCCTCCACTTT CASRSETGLSSPLHF
TRBD1 many TRBJ1-2 TRBV20-1 TGCAGTGCTAGTTCGGGCAGGGGGCTTTATGGCTACACCTTC CSASSGRGLYGYTF
TRBD2 many TRBJ2-7 TRBV6-2/TRBV6-3 TGTGCCAGCAGTTACTCGACTAGCGGGAGGACCGACGAGCAGTACTTC CASSYSTSGRTDEQYF
TRBD1 many TRBJ1-2 TRBV6-5 TGTGCCAGCAGTTACGGGGACAGAGTCTATGGCTACACCTTC CASSYGDRVYGYTF
- many TRBJ2-7 TRBV18 TGTGCCAGCTCACCGTCGGGTGGAAGGACCTACGAGCAGTACTTC CASSPSGGRTYEQYF
- many TRBJ1-1 TRBV3-1 TGTGCCAGCAGCCAACGCCAGAACACTGAAGCTTTCTTT CASSQRQNTEAFF
- many TRBJ2-5 TRBV6-2/TRBV6-3 TGTGCCAGCAGTTATCGAGTGGAGACCCAGTACTTC CASSYRVETQYF
TRBD1 many TRBJ1-1 TRBV3-1 TGTGCCAGCAGCCAAGATCGGCGACAGGGAAACACTGAAGCTTTCTTT CASSQDRRQGNTEAFF
- many TRBJ2-7 TRBV7-9 TGTGCCAGCAGCCCGCCCGGGGTGCTCGAGCAGTACTTC CASSPPGVLEQYF